This T cell receptor (beta chain) was obtained from a study of regulatory T cells in long-lasting Graves disease. Study context: The study enrolled newly diagnosed Graves' patients on antithyroid drugs under 3 months.

Assembly of TCR beta libraries relied on iRepertoire HTBI primers together with Arm-PCR of CDR3 regions. MiXCR, run by TCRdb on the multiplex PCR reads, gives a single entry per CDR3 protein. There are about 470,000 distinct CDR3 sequences in the sample; more than 12% occur only once, and approximately 15% lies in the top ten. CDR1 MDHEN and CDR2 SYDVKM come from the germline V gene. V lost 1 base, J lost 4 bases, and 26 bases stayed unmatched. This CDR3 has 23 amino acids. Time point reported: newly diagnosed GD, antithyroid drugs for less than 3 months. The TCR library was made from RNA that had been extracted from PBMCs in TRIzol. These sequences were also reported in another study, on T cells in Graves' hyperthyroidism and ophthalmopathy. In that study: It was uncontrolled infection, other autoimmune disease, pregnancy or lactation that excluded patients.

The sample consisted of peripheral blood mononuclear cells (PBMCs), taken at new diagnosis, from a patient treated with antithyroid drugs. The origin of this receptor is a woman aged 30 to 39 with Graves disease. V and J are TRBV28 and TRBJ2-3, with TRBD2 matching over 10 bases. Here the CDR3 reads CASSLYRTLDSEPLAGVSDTQYF. The CDR3 nucleotides are TGTGCCAGCAGTTTATACCGGACCCTGGACAGCGAACCTCTAGCGGGAGTATCAGATACGCAGTATTTT.